This entry lists 22 T cell receptor beta chains sequenced from one sample in a study of CD8 T cells in ankylosing spondylitis. TCRdb fed the 5' RACE reads into MiXCR, producing one record per CDR3 protein. The sample lists 700,000 or so distinct CDR3 sequences; 15% to 20% were seen once. Overall study results and limits: The study identified a TCR beta motif of eight highly homologous variants that appeared characteristic of ankylosing spondylitis blood.

These TCRs are of unknown antigen specificity. Sequencing was performed on blood, either unsorted or a sorted T cell fraction (not recorded which). The receptors were sampled from a male donor with ankylosing spondylitis.

The gene calls are TRBV28 and TRBJ2-1; 9 bases line up with TRBD2. The CDR3 has 14 residues. Germline-derived CDR1 and CDR2 are MDHEN and SYDVKM. V was clipped by 3 bases and J by 6 bases; unmatched bases: 3. CDR3 nucleotide sequence: TGTGCCAGCAGTTTCGCGGGAGGGAGCAATGAGCAGTTCTTC. It is translated as CASSFAGGSNEQFF.

This clonotype was detected ten times or more. The V call is TRBV5-1, the J call TRBJ2-4; D is possibly TRBD2 (5 bases). V shed 0 bases and J shed 5 bases, with 15 bases lying between them. This CDR3 comprises 16 residues. From germline, CDR1 is SGHRS and CDR2 YFSETQ. CDR3 amino acids: CASSLGEWATENIQYF. CDR3 sequence (DNA): TGCGCCAGCAGCTTGGGGGAGTGGGCGACCGAAAACATTCAGTACTTC.

This clonotype has a single count. The CDR3 end shows no conserved phenylalanine or tryptophan, and so a read error is likely. The J gene is TRBJ2-7, the V gene TRBV7-9, with D possibly TRBD1 on 6 matching bases. Per the germline V gene, CDR1 is SEHNR and CDR2 is FQNEAQ (reference sequence). Deletions cut 4 bases from V and 0 bases from J, with 19 bases between. The CDR3 is made up of 17 amino acids. Here the CDR3 DNA reads TGTGCCAGCAGCTCGATAGCCTCGACAGGTGCCTCCTACGAGCAGTACTAC. This codes for CASSSIASTGASYEQYY.

V gene TRBV20-1 combines with J gene TRBJ2-3, with 8 bases identical to TRBD1. Germline assignment: CDR1 DFQATT and CDR2 SNEGSKA (reference sequence). V was pared by 2 bases and J by 4 bases, with 2 bases of the junction left unmatched. The CDR3 contains 13 residues. CDR3 residues: CSARSQGADTQYF. CDR3 coding DNA: TGCAGTGCTAGATCACAGGGGGCAGATACGCAGTATTTT.

The V and J genes are TRBV20-1 and TRBJ2-3; 10 bases align to TRBD2. The CDR3 covers 16 residues. The V gene's germline CDR1 is DFQATT and CDR2 SNEGSKA (reference sequence). V gave up 4 bases and J gave up 6 bases; unmatched junction bases: 13. CDR3 residues: CSATLRKREGPDTQYF. In DNA form, the CDR3 reads TGCAGTGCTACCCTCCGCAAGCGGGAGGGCCCGGATACGCAGTATTTT.

This clonotype has just a few counts. The chain recombines TRBV6-5 with TRBJ2-1; TRBD1 matches 7 bases. The length of the CDR3 is 15 residues. J gave up 3 bases and V 0 bases, and 2 bases lay outside the gene matches. Germline V gene sequence: CDR1 MNHEY, CDR2 SVGAGI. DNA for the CDR3: TGTGCCAGCAGTTACTCGCAGGGGGTCTACAATGAGCAGTTCTTC. It encodes CASSYSQGVYNEQFF.

This chain uses TRBV5-1 with TRBJ1-2; 7 positions agree with TRBD1. The CDR3 totals 15 residues. Germline V lookup: CDR1 SGHRS, CDR2 YFSETQ. After removal of 1 base from V and 2 bases from J, the junction contained 5 bases not matched to a gene. Written as DNA, the CDR3 is TGCGCCAGCAGCTTGCCGGGACAGCCAAACTATGGCTACACCTTC. It is translated as CASSLPGQPNYGYTF. Full variable domain (missing parts from reference TRBV5-1 and TRBJ1-2): KAGVTQTPRYLIKTRGQQVTLSCSPISGHRSVSWYQQTPGQGLQFLFEYFSETQRNKGNFPGRFSGRQFSNSRSEMNVSTLELGDSALYLCASSLPGQPNYGYTFGSGTRLTVV.

This clonotype has at least ten counts. V and J are TRBV12-3 or TRBV12-4 and TRBJ2-7; D tentatively reads TRBD1 or TRBD2 (5 bases each). Trimming removed 5 bases at V and 2 bases at J, with 13 bases between. The CDR3 has 14 amino acids. CDR3: CASSPRDGTYEQYF. The DNA for the CDR3 is TGTGCCAGCAGTCCACGGGACGGAACCTACGAGCAGTACTTC.

This clonotype appeared a few times. The chain uses TRBV4-3 and TRBJ2-5; tentatively, D is TRBD2 (7 bases). V was trimmed by 0 bases and J by 2 bases, leaving 13 bases between them. The CDR3 runs 16 residues. Germline-derived CDR1 and CDR2 are LGHNA and YSLEER. The CDR3 here is CASSQDRKGGQETQYF. CDR3 DNA sequence: TGCGCCAGCAGCCAAGATCGTAAGGGGGGGCAAGAGACCCAGTACTTC.

Ten or more counts support this clonotype. V usage is TRBV5-1 and J usage is TRBJ1-3; TRBD1 matches at 7 bases. CDR3 length: 14 amino acids. Germline loops: CDR1 SGHRS, CDR2 YFSETQ. V gave up 3 bases and J gave up 4 bases; unmatched junction bases: 4. As DNA, the CDR3 is TGCGCCAGCAGCTCCGGACAGGACGGAAACACCATATATTTT. Amino acids: CASSSGQDGNTIYF. Combining the CDR3 with reference TRBV5-1 and TRBJ1-3 gives the whole variable domain KAGVTQTPRYLIKTRGQQVTLSCSPISGHRSVSWYQQTPGQGLQFLFEYFSETQRNKGNFPGRFSGRQFSNSRSEMNVSTLELGDSALYLCASSSGQDGNTIYFGEGSWLTVV.

The gene calls are TRBV29-1 and TRBJ2-7; tentatively, D is TRBD1 or TRBD2 (7 bases each). CDR1 is SQVTM and CDR2 is ANQGSEA in the germline V gene. The CDR3 spans 13 residues. V lost 7 bases, J lost 2 bases, and 15 bases lay in between. CDR3 bases: TGCAGCGCAACGACAGGGAGGGCCTACGAGCAGTACTTC. Its translation: CSATTGRAYEQYF.

The chain joins TRBV27 to TRBJ2-5, with 8 bases aligning to TRBD1. J was trimmed by 4 bases and V by 5 bases; bases with no gene match: 12. CDR3 length equals 16 residues. The germline V gene has CDR1 MNHEY and CDR2 SMNVEV (reference sequence). CDR3 region: CASSQVQGVLGETQYF. The CDR3 DNA follows: TGTGCCAGCAGTCAAGTACAGGGGGTGTTAGGAGAGACCCAGTACTTC.

This clonotype showed up many times. V gene TRBV7-3 combines with J gene TRBJ2-1; D perhaps matches TRBD1 (6 bases). The CDR3 sequence is 14 residues long. Germline CDR1 reads SGHTA; CDR2 reads FQGTGA. Trimming removed 5 bases from V and 1 base from J, with 9 bases in between. CDR3 in DNA: TGTGCCAGCAGCCCCAGGGGTTCCTACAATGAGCAGTTCTTC. It is translated as CASSPRGSYNEQFF.

In this sample, this clonotype turned up many times. The chain couples TRBV7-9 to TRBJ1-5; perhaps TRBD1 as D (5 bases). This CDR3 contains 14 residues. The V and J ends lost 5 bases and 1 base respectively, with 9 bases between them. The germline CDR1 and CDR2 sequences are SEHNR and FQNEAQ (reference sequence). The CDR3: CASSPRDSNQPQHF. The DNA for the CDR3 is TGTGCCAGCAGCCCACGGGACAGCAATCAGCCCCAGCATTTT.

This clonotype was counted only a few times. This CDR3 reads CASRRLGTSASYEQYF. CDR3 DNA sequence: TGTGCCAGCAGAAGACTGGGGACTAGCGCGTCCTACGAGCAGTACTTC. The V call is TRBV27, the J call TRBJ2-7, with 10 nucleotides matching TRBD2. The junction had 9 bases not matched to a gene; V was cut back by 6 bases and J by 1 base. Germline values: CDR1 MNHEY, CDR2 SMNVEV (reference sequence). CDR3 size: 16 residues.

The V and J genes are TRBV3-1 and TRBJ1-1, with a tentative D call TRBD1 (6 bases). This CDR3 contains 14 residues. Trimming shortened V by 0 bases and J by 11 bases, and 16 bases separated the two germline ends. CDR1 and CDR2 from the germline V gene are LGHDT and YNNKEL (reference sequence). CDR3 in amino acids: CASSQEGTAGAAFF. CDR3 bases: TGTGCCAGCAGCCAAGAGGGAACTGCGGGGGCGGCTTTCTTT.

The chain combines TRBV27 with TRBJ2-7; D is unclear. From germline, CDR1 is MNHEY and CDR2 SMNVEV (reference sequence). V was clipped by 0 bases and J by 2 bases, with 11 bases between them. The CDR3 length is 15 residues. CDR3: CASSLSAGSTYEQYF. CDR3 sequence (DNA): TGTGCCAGCAGTTTATCGGCAGGTTCAACCTACGAGCAGTACTTC.

This clonotype has just a few counts. V and J are TRBV20-1 and TRBJ1-3, with 7 bases matching TRBD1. This CDR3 comprises 15 residues. Per germline, CDR1 DFQATT and CDR2 SNEGSKA (reference sequence). V gave up 2 bases and J gave up 2 bases; unmatched junction bases: 6. The chain's CDR3 is CSARHRGITGNTIYF. CDR3 coding DNA: TGCAGTGCTAGACACAGGGGCATAACTGGAAACACCATATATTTT.

This clonotype turned up a few times. This chain joins TRBV7-6 and TRBJ1-2; a possible D gene is TRBD1 (5 bases). CDR1 is SGHVS, CDR2 FNYEAQ, per germline. V dropped 5 bases and J dropped 7 bases, with 20 bases sitting between them. CDR3 length: 15 amino acids. CDR3 in amino acids: CASSADGGGVSGYTF. CDR3 bases: TGTGCCAGCAGCGCAGACGGGGGAGGAGTGTCTGGCTACACCTTC.

This clonotype was recorded a few times. V gene TRBV10-3 combines with J gene TRBJ2-7; perhaps D is TRBD1 or TRBD2 (5 bases each). There are 16 residues in the CDR3. Looked up from germline, CDR1 is ENHRY and CDR2 is SYGVKD. V lost 3 bases and J lost 0, with 15 bases in between. CDR3 sequence reads: CAISDYGAADSYEQYF. In nucleotides, the CDR3 is TGTGCCATCAGTGATTACGGGGCGGCGGACTCCTACGAGCAGTACTTC.

The chain uses TRBV6-2 or TRBV6-3 and TRBJ2-1; D is uncertain. This CDR3 is 16 amino acids long. Trimming shortened V by 4 bases and J by 5 bases, and 18 bases separated the two germline ends. Germline CDR1 MNHEY, CDR2 SVGEGT. CDR3 amino acids: CASSSSDLRPHNEQFF. The CDR3 DNA follows: TGTGCCAGCAGTTCATCCGACTTAAGGCCGCACAATGAGCAGTTCTTC.

The gene calls are TRBV11-1 and TRBJ1-1, with TRBD1 matching over 7 bases. In germline, CDR1 is SGHAT, CDR2 FQDESV (reference sequence). V trimming: 4 bases; J trimming: 5 bases; junction bases outside the gene matches: 10. The CDR3 spans 15 residues. CDR3 amino acids: CASSSRRGLATEAFF. The CDR3 DNA reads TGTGCCAGCAGCTCGCGCAGGGGGTTGGCGACTGAAGCTTTCTTT.